These T cell receptor beta chains were read from a single sample in a study of control samples from healthy donors and cancer patients. Only in-frame clones appear in the TCRdb table, and some are missing; sequencing was by immunoSEQ multiplex PCR. The top ten hold 2.5% to 3% of the sample, which has some 130,000 clones, more than 80% seen once. What was sequenced was blood. These TCRs come from a man aged 35 to 55 in good health. Both conserved end residues are part of each CDR3. D genes are given only for firm matches. Where a row states a size, it is once, few, many or the class of an expanded clone; other rows omit it.

d_call: NA
cdr3_length: 15
clone_size: once
v_call: TRBV6-6
j_call: TRBJ1-5
cdr3_aa: CASSYATSSNQPQHF
cdr3_nt: TGTGCCAGCAGTTACGCGACCAGTAGCAATCAGCCCCAGCATTTT

d_call: NA
cdr3_length: 17
clone_size: NA
v_call: TRBV6-2/TRBV6-3
j_call: TRBJ2-1
cdr3_aa: CASSYSSAGATYNEQFF
cdr3_nt: TGTGCCAGCAGTTACTCGTCAGCAGGGGCCACCTACAATGAGCAGTTCTTC

d_call: TRBD1
cdr3_length: 17
clone_size: NA
v_call: TRBV10-3
j_call: TRBJ1-1
cdr3_aa: CAISEQGTGRSGTEAFF
cdr3_nt: TGTGCCATCAGTGAGCAAGGGACAGGGAGGTCCGGCACTGAAGCTTTCTTT

d_call: TRBD2
cdr3_length: 15
clone_size: NA
v_call: TRBV7-3
j_call: TRBJ2-1
cdr3_aa: CASSPSAGAYNEQFF
cdr3_nt: TGTGCCAGCAGCCCTTCAGCGGGGGCCTACAATGAGCAGTTCTTC

d_call: NA
cdr3_length: 13
clone_size: NA
v_call: TRBV7-9
j_call: TRBJ2-7
cdr3_aa: CASSLGMNYEQYF
cdr3_nt: TGTGCCAGCAGCTTAGGGATGAACTACGAGCAGTACTTC

d_call: NA
cdr3_length: 15
clone_size: NA
v_call: TRBV5-4
j_call: TRBJ1-5
cdr3_aa: CASSPEPSGTQPQHF
cdr3_nt: TGTGCCAGCAGCCCAGAACCCTCAGGGACGCAGCCCCAGCATTTT

d_call: TRBD1
cdr3_length: 14
clone_size: NA
v_call: TRBV9
j_call: TRBJ2-7
cdr3_aa: CASSTGQSTYEQYF
cdr3_nt: TGTGCCAGCAGCACGGGACAGTCAACCTACGAGCAGTACTTC

d_call: NA
cdr3_length: 13
clone_size: NA
v_call: TRBV12-5
j_call: TRBJ1-1
cdr3_aa: CASGRGRNAEAFF
cdr3_nt: TGTGCTAGTGGAAGGGGCCGTAATGCTGAAGCTTTCTTT

d_call: NA
cdr3_length: 17
clone_size: few
v_call: TRBV7-9
j_call: TRBJ1-4
cdr3_aa: CASSAGTNLATNEKLFF
cdr3_nt: TGTGCCAGCAGCGCCGGGACCAACCTTGCAACTAATGAAAAACTGTTTTTT

d_call: TRBD1
cdr3_length: 13
clone_size: once
v_call: TRBV6-6
j_call: TRBJ1-6
cdr3_aa: CASLRTGNLALHF
cdr3_nt: TGTGCCAGCTTGAGGACAGGGAACTTAGCCCTCCACTTT

d_call: NA
cdr3_length: 14
clone_size: NA
v_call: TRBV28
j_call: TRBJ1-1
cdr3_aa: CASNQGLPRTEAFF
cdr3_nt: TGTGCCAGCAATCAGGGCCTCCCCAGGACTGAAGCTTTCTTT

d_call: NA
cdr3_length: 19
clone_size: once
v_call: TRBV15
j_call: TRBJ1-3
cdr3_aa: CATSRDFESGSASGNTIYF
cdr3_nt: TGTGCCACCAGCAGAGATTTTGAGTCGGGGTCAGCCTCTGGAAACACCATATATTTT

d_call: TRBD2
cdr3_length: 15
clone_size: NA
v_call: TRBV7-3
j_call: TRBJ2-2
cdr3_aa: CASSLTPGGTGELFF
cdr3_nt: TGTGCCAGCAGCTTAACTCCCGGGGGGACCGGGGAGCTGTTTTTT

d_call: NA
cdr3_length: 14
clone_size: NA
v_call: TRBV28
j_call: TRBJ1-2
cdr3_aa: CASSLIGGDYGYTF
cdr3_nt: TGTGCCAGCAGTTTAATTGGGGGGGACTATGGCTACACCTTC

d_call: TRBD1
cdr3_length: 13
clone_size: NA
v_call: TRBV6-4
j_call: TRBJ2-7
cdr3_aa: CASRQGANGEQYF
cdr3_nt: TGTGCCAGCAGACAGGGGGCTAATGGCGAGCAGTACTTC

d_call: TRBD1
cdr3_length: 17
clone_size: NA
v_call: TRBV28
j_call: TRBJ1-4
cdr3_aa: CASTRDRGRSVDEKLFF
cdr3_nt: TGTGCCAGCACCCGGGACAGGGGGCGATCGGTGGATGAAAAACTGTTTTTT

d_call: NA
cdr3_length: 12
clone_size: NA
v_call: TRBV6-5
j_call: TRBJ2-7
cdr3_aa: CASSYQGYEQYF
cdr3_nt: TGTGCCAGCAGTTACCAAGGATACGAGCAGTACTTC